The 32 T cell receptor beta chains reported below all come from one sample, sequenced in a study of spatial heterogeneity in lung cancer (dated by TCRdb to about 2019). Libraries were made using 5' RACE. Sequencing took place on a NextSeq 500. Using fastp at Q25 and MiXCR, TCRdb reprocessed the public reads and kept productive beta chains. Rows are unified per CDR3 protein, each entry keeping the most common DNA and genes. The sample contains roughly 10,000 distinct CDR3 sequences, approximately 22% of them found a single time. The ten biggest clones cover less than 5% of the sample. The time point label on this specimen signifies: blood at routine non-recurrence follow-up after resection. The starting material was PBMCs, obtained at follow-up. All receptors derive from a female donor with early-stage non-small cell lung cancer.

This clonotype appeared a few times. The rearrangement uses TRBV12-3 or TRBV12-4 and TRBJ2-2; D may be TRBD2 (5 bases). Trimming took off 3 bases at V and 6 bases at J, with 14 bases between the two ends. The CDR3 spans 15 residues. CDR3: CASSFTSPGSGELFF. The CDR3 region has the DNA TGTGCCAGCAGTTTTACTAGTCCGGGTTCCGGGGAGCTGTTTTTT.

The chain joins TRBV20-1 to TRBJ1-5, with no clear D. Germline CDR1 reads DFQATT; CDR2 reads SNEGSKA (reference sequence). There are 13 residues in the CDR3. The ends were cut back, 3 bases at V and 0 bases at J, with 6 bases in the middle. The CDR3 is CSASEFSNQPQHF. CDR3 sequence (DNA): TGCAGTGCTAGCGAGTTTAGCAATCAGCCCCAGCATTTT.

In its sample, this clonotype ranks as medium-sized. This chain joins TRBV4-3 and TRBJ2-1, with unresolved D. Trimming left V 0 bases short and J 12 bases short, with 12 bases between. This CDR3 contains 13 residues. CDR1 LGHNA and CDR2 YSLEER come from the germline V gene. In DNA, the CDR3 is TGCGCCAGCAGCCAAGATCAGGCTAGGGCGCAGTTCTTC. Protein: CASSQDQARAQFF.

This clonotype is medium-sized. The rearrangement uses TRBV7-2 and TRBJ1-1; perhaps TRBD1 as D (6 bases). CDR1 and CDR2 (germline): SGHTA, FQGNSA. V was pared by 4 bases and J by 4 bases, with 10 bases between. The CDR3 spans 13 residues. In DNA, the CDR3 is TGTGCCAGCAGCTACGACAGGCTCACTGAAGCTTTCTTT. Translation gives CASSYDRLTEAFF.

Here the CDR3 reads CASSRRDRAETEAFF. DNA of the CDR3: TGTGCCAGCAGTCGCCGGGACAGGGCAGAAACTGAAGCTTTCTTT. V is TRBV6-5 and J is TRBJ1-1, with TRBD1 matching over 9 bases. The CDR3 spans 15 residues. The ends lost 5 bases at V and 5 bases at J; junction bases unmatched: 9. Germline values: CDR1 MNHEY, CDR2 SVGAGI.

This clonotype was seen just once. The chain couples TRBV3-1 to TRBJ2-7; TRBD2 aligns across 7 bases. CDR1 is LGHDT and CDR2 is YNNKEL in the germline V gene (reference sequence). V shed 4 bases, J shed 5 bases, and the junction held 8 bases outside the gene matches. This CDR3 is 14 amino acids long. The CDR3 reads CASSRSRGLDEQYF. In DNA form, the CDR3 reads TGTGCCAGCAGCCGATCTCGCGGACTAGACGAGCAGTACTTC.

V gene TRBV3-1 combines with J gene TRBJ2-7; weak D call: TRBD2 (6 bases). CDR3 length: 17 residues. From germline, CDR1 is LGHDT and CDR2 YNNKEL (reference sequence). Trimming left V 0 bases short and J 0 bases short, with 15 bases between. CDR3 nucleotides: TGTGCCAGCAGCCAAGACACCGGGACTTGGAGCTCCTACGAGCAGTACTTC. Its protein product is CASSQDTGTWSSYEQYF.

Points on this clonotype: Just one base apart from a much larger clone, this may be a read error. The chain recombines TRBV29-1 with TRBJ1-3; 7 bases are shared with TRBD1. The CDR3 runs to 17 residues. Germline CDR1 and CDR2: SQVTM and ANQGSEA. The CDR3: CSVAFFTGEYDGKTIYF. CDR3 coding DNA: TGCAGCGTAGCCTTCTTCACAGGGGAGTATGACGGAAAAACCATATATTTT.

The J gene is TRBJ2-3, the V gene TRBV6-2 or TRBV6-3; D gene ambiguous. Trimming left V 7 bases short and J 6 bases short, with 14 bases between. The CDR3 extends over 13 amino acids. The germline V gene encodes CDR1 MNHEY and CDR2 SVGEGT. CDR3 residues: CASTDPPADTQYF. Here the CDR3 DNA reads TGTGCCAGCACCGACCCCCCAGCGGATACGCAGTATTTT.

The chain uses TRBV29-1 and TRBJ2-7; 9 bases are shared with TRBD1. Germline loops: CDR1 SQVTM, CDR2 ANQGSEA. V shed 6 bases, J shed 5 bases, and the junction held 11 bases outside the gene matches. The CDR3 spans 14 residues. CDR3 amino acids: CSVSRGQGIDEQYF. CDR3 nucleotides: TGCAGCGTCTCCCGCGGACAGGGGATCGACGAGCAGTACTTC.

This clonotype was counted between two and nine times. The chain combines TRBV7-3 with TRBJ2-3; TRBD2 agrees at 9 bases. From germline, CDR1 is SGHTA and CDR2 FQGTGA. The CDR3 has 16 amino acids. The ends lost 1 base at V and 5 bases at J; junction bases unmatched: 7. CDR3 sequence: CASSLMTSGRGDTQYF. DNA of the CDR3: TGTGCCAGCAGCTTAATGACTAGCGGACGGGGAGATACGCAGTATTTT.

CDR3 sequence (DNA): TGTGCCTGGGACAGGGACCCCTACGAGACCCAGTACTTC. Protein sequence: CAWDRDPYETQYF. This chain connects TRBV30 to TRBJ2-5, with 7 bases identical to TRBD1. V gave up 5 bases and J gave up 5 bases; unmatched junction bases: 8. CDR1 and CDR2 (germline): GTSNPN, SVGIG (reference sequence). The CDR3 covers 13 residues.

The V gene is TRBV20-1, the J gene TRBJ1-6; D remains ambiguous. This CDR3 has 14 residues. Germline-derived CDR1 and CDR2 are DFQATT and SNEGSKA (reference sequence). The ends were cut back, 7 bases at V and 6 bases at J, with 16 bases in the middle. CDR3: CSVRAGVSNSPLHF. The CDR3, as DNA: TGCAGTGTTAGGGCCGGGGTATCTAATTCACCCCTCCACTTT.

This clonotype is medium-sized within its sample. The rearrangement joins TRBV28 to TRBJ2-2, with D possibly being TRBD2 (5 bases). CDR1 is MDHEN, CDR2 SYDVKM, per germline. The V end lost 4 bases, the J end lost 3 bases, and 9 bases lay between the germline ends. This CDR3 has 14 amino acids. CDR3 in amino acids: CASSSSGHTGELFF. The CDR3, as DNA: TGTGCCAGCAGTTCCAGCGGACACACCGGGGAGCTGTTTTTT.

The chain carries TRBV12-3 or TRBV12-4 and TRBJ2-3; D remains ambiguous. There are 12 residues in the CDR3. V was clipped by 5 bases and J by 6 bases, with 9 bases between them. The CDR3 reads CASSTLGDTQYF. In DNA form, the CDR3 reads TGTGCCAGCAGTACCCTAGGGGATACGCAGTATTTT.

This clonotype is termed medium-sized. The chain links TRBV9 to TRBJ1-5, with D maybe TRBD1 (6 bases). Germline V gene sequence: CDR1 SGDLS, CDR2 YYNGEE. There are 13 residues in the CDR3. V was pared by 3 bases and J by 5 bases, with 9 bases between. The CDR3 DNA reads TGTGCCAGCAGCGGGGGGGCAGATCAGCCCCAGCATTTT. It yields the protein CASSGGADQPQHF.

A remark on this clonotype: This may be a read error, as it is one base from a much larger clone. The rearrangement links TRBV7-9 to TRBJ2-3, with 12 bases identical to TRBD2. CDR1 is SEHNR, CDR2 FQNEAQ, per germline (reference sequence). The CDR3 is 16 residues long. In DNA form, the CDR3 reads TGTGCCAGCAGCTTACTAGCGGGAGGGCCCGTAGATACGCAGTGTTTT. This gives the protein CASSLLAGGPVDTQCF.

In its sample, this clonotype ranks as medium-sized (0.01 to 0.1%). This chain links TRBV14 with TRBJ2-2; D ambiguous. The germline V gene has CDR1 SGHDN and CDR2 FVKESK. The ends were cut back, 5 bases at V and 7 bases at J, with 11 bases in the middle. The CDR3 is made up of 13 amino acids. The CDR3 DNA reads TGTGCCAGCAGCTATGACCTCAGCGGGGAGCTGTTTTTT. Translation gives CASSYDLSGELFF.

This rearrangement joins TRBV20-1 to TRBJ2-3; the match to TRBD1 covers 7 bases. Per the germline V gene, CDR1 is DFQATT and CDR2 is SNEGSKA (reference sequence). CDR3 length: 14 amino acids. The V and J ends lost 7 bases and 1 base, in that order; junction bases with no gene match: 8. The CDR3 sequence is CSVIPGQRTDTQYF. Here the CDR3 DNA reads TGCAGTGTCATACCGGGACAGCGCACAGATACGCAGTATTTT.

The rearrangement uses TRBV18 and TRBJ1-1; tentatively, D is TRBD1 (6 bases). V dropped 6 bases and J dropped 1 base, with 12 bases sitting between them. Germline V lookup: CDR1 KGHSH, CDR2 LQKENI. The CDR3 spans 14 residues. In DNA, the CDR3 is TGTGCCAGCTCGCACCGGGACACGAACACTGAAGCTTTCTTT. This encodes CASSHRDTNTEAFF.

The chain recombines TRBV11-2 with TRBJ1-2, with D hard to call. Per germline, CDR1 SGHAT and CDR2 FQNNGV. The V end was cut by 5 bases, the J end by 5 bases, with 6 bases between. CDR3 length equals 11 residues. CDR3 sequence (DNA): TGTGCCAGCAGCCGGGTATATGGCTACACCTTC. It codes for CASSRVYGYTF.

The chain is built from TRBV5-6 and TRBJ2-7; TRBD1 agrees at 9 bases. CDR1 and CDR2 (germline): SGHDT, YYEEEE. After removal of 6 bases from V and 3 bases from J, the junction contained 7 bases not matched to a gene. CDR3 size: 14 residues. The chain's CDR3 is CASTPGTGFYEQYF. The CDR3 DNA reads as TGTGCCAGCACACCCGGGACAGGGTTCTACGAGCAGTACTTC.

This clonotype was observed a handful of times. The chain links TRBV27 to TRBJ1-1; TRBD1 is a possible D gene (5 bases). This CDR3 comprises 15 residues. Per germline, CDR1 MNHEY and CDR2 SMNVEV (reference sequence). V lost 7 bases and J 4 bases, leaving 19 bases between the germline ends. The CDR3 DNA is TGTGCCAGCACCCAGCGCCCCACAGGTACCACTGAAGCTTTCTTT. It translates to CASTQRPTGTTEAFF.

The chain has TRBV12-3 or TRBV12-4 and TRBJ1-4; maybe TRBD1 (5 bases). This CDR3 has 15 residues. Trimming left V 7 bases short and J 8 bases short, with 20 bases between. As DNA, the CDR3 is TGTGCCAGCACTCCCCGGGGTAGGGGTCGGGAAAAACTGTTTTTT. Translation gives CASTPRGRGREKLFF.

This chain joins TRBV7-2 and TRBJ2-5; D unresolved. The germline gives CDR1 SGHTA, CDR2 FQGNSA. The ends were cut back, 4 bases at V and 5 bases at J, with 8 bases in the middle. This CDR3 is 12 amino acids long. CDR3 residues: CASSSLRETQYF. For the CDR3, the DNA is TGTGCCAGCAGCTCCCTTCGGGAGACCCAGTACTTC.

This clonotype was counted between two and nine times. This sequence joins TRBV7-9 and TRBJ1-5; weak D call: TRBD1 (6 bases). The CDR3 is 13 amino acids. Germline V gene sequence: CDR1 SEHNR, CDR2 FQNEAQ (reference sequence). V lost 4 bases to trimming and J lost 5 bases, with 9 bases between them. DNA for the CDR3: TGTGCCAGCAGCTCTTCAGGGGATCAGCCCCAGCATTTT. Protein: CASSSSGDQPQHF. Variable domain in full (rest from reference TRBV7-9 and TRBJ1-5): DTGVSQNPRHKITKRGQNVTFRCDPISEHNRLYWYRQTLGQGPEFLTYFQNEAQLEKSRLLSDRFSAERPKGSFSTLEIQRTEQGDSAMYLCASSSSGDQPQHFGDGTRLSIL.

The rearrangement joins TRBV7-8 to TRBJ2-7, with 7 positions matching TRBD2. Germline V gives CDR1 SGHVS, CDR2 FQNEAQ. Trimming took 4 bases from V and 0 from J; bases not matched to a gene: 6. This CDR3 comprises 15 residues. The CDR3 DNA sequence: TGTGCCAGCAGCTGGAAGCGGGATCCCTCCTACGAGCAGTACTTC. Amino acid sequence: CASSWKRDPSYEQYF.

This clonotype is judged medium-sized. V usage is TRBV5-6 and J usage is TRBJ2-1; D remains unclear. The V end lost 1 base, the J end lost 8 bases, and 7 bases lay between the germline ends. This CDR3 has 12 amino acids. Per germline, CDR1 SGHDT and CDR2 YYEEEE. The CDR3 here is CASSLQTHEQFF. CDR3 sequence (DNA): TGTGCCAGCAGCTTGCAGACTCATGAGCAGTTCTTC.

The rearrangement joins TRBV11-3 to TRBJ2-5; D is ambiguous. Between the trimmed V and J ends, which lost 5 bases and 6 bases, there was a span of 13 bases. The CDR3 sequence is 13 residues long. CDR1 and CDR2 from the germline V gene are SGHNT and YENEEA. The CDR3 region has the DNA TGTGCCAGCAGCGAATTCGATGGACAGACCCAGTACTTC. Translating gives CASSEFDGQTQYF.

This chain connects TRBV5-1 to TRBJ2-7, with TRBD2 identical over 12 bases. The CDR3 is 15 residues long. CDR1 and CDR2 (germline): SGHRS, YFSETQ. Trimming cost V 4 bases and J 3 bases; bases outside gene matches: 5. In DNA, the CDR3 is TGCGCCAGCAGCCCTAGGACTAGCGGGATCTACGAGCAGTACTTC. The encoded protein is CASSPRTSGIYEQYF. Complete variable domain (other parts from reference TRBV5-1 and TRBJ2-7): KAGVTQTPRYLIKTRGQQVTLSCSPISGHRSVSWYQQTPGQGLQFLFEYFSETQRNKGNFPGRFSGRQFSNSRSEMNVSTLELGDSALYLCASSPRTSGIYEQYFGPGTRLTVT.

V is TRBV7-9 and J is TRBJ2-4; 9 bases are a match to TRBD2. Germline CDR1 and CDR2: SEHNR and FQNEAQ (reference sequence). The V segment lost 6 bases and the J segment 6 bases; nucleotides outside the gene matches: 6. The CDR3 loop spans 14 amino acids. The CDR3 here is CASRSSGTGNIQYF. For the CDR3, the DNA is TGTGCCAGCAGGTCTAGCGGGACCGGAAACATTCAGTACTTC.

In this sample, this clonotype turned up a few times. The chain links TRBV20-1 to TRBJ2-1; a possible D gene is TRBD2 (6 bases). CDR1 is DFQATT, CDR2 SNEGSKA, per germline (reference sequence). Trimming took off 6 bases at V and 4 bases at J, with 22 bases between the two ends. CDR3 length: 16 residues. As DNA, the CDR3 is TGCAGTGCGAGAATGGGCGGCTGGAGGGGTTACAATGAGCAGTTCTTC. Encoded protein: CSARMGGWRGYNEQFF.